The 22 T cell receptor beta chains in this list originate from one sample, sequenced in a study of shared clonotypes between healthy human individuals. Clones were sequenced by immunoSEQ multiplex PCR, and TCRdb holds only the in-frame ones, with some missing. The repertoire holds roughly 1.4 million clones, with approximately 98.5% as singletons. Sequenced input: naive CD4+ T cells sorted from blood. Regarding subset: CD45RA+ positively selected. Receptors originate from a man aged 30 to 39 in good health.

The chain uses TRBV19 and TRBJ1-5; no reliable D call. Trimming removed 5 bases from V and 2 bases from J, with 7 bases in between. Germline assignment: CDR1 LNHDA and CDR2 SQIVND (reference sequence). The CDR3 runs 13 residues. CDR3 nucleotides: TGTGCCAGTAGTTTTGTAGGCAATCAGCCCCAGCATTTT. Amino acids: CASSFVGNQPQHF.

The chain carries TRBV5-1 and TRBJ2-2, with D hard to call. In germline, CDR1 is SGHRS, CDR2 YFSETQ. This CDR3 is 13 amino acids long. V was trimmed by 0 bases and J by 7 bases, leaving 7 bases between them. CDR3: CASSLEADGELFF. Here the CDR3 DNA reads TGCGCCAGCAGCTTGGAGGCGGACGGGGAGCTGTTTTTT.

This clone was counted a single time. The rearrangement uses TRBV19 and TRBJ1-2; no reliable D call. The V gene's germline CDR1 is LNHDA and CDR2 SQIVND (reference sequence). This CDR3 spans 15 amino acids. Between the trimmed V and J ends, which lost 10 bases and 3 bases, there was a span of 21 bases. CDR3 coding DNA: TGTGCCACTGGAGAAGCGGCATCTTGGGACTATGGCTACACCTTC. Translation gives CATGEAASWDYGYTF.

The chain uses TRBV9 and TRBJ2-3; D gene ambiguous. V was cut by 0 bases and J by 0 bases, with 5 bases left in between. CDR1 is SGDLS, CDR2 YYNGEE, per germline. The CDR3 is 14 residues long. As DNA, the CDR3 is TGTGCCAGCAGCGTAGATTCTAGCACAGATACGCAGTATTTT. It encodes CASSVDSSTDTQYF.

The chain combines TRBV5-1 with TRBJ2-7; maybe TRBD2 (5 bases). The CDR3 extends over 14 amino acids. Trimming removed 3 bases at V and 2 bases at J, with 12 bases between. The germline V gene encodes CDR1 SGHRS and CDR2 YFSETQ. The CDR3 bases are TGCGCCAGCAGCTGGTCACCGGGGACCTACGAGCAGTACTTC. This encodes CASSWSPGTYEQYF.

This chain connects TRBV11-2 to TRBJ1-4; D is ambiguous. Trimming pared 0 bases from V and 6 bases from J, leaving 11 bases between. There are 15 residues in the CDR3. CDR1 is SGHAT and CDR2 is FQNNGV in the germline V gene. The CDR3 protein is CASSLDLSTDEKLFF. In DNA form, the CDR3 reads TGTGCCAGCAGCTTAGATCTAAGCACAGATGAAAAACTGTTTTTT.

The chain links TRBV7-2 to TRBJ2-7; 12 bases are a match to TRBD2. CDR3 length equals 18 residues. V trimming: 2 bases; J trimming: 4 bases; junction bases outside the gene matches: 12. Germline V CDR1 and CDR2: SGHTA, FQGNSA. In DNA, the CDR3 is TGTGCCAGCAGCTTAATGGTATTAGGGACTAGCGGGTTATACGAGCAGTACTTC. Translation gives CASSLMVLGTSGLYEQYF.

The chain couples TRBV7-9 to TRBJ2-7; D is uncertain. The germline V gene encodes CDR1 SEHNR and CDR2 FQNEAQ (reference sequence). This CDR3 has 13 residues. Trimming stripped 5 bases from V and 2 bases from J, with 10 bases between. The CDR3 reads CASSHIGPYEQYF. In DNA, the CDR3 is TGTGCCAGCAGCCACATAGGACCCTACGAGCAGTACTTC.

The gene calls are TRBV5-1 and TRBJ2-1, with TRBD2 as a possible D gene (5 bases). This CDR3 is built from 15 residues. In germline, CDR1 is SGHRS, CDR2 YFSETQ. Trimming left V 0 bases short and J 3 bases short, with 10 bases between. The DNA of the CDR3 is TGCGCCAGCAGCTTGGTGCTAGCCATCTACAATGAGCAGTTCTTC. As protein: CASSLVLAIYNEQFF.

V gene TRBV23-1 combines with J gene TRBJ2-5; D unresolved. TRBV23-1 has ORF status, its function being uncertain. The CDR3 is 15 amino acids. The germline V and J ends were trimmed by 0 bases and 2 bases, with 10 bases remaining between them. The DNA of the CDR3 is TGCGCCAGCAGTCAATCACCCTGCTTGCAAGAGACCCAGTACTTC. This sequence encodes CASSQSPCLQETQYF.

The chain combines TRBV4-1 with TRBJ1-4, with D maybe TRBD1 (5 bases). In germline, CDR1 is MGHRA, CDR2 YSYEKL. The ends were cut back, 0 bases at V and 5 bases at J, with 13 bases in the middle. The CDR3 runs to 16 residues. In nucleotides, the CDR3 is TGCGCCAGCAGCCAAGATCAGCGGGGGGGGAATGAAAAACTGTTTTTT. Protein sequence: CASSQDQRGGNEKLFF.

The chain joins TRBV6-6 to TRBJ2-7; no firm D call. Per the germline V gene, CDR1 is MNHNY and CDR2 is SVGAGI (reference sequence). V lost 6 bases, J lost 0 bases, and 18 bases lay in between. The CDR3 runs to 16 residues. CDR3 nucleotide sequence: TGTGCCAGCAGACGGGTCCTAGGATCGATCTCCTACGAGCAGTACTTC. It encodes CASRRVLGSISYEQYF.

This chain links TRBV10-1 with TRBJ2-7; 9 nucleotides align to TRBD2. The CDR3 contains 15 residues. The V and J ends lost 3 bases and 0 bases, in that order; junction bases with no gene match: 3. From germline, CDR1 is WNHNN and CDR2 SYGVQD (reference sequence). CDR3 residues: CASSESGRPSYEQYF. In DNA, the CDR3 is TGCGCCAGCAGTGAAAGCGGGAGGCCCTCCTACGAGCAGTACTTC.

The genes are TRBV9 and TRBJ2-1; D not resolved. Germline CDR1 reads SGDLS; CDR2 reads YYNGEE. This CDR3 is built from 11 residues. V was cut by 7 bases and J by 7 bases, with 9 bases left in between. DNA of the CDR3: TGTGCCAGCGGAGTGGCGAATGAGCAGTTCTTC. This sequence encodes CASGVANEQFF. Together with reference TRBV9 and TRBJ2-1, the CDR3 gives the full variable domain: DSGVTQTPKHLITATGQRVTLRCSPRSGDLSVYWYQQSLDQGLQFLIQYYNGEERAKGNILERFSAQQFPDLHSELNLSSLELGDSALYFCASGVANEQFFGPGTRLTVL.

The chain links TRBV14 to TRBJ1-4; D is unresolved. The CDR3 is 14 amino acids. Germline values: CDR1 SGHDN, CDR2 FVKESK. The CDR3 nucleotides are TGTGATTGCAGGCGGTTTGCAACTAATGAAAAACTGTTTTTT. Protein sequence: CDCRRFATNEKLFF.

The chain links TRBV27 to TRBJ1-5; D is ambiguous. With 5 bases removed from V and 2 bases from J, the gap between germline ends came to 7 bases. The CDR3 length is 13 residues. Germline V lookup: CDR1 MNHEY, CDR2 SMNVEV (reference sequence). The CDR3 spells CASSPRGNQPQHF. The DNA for the CDR3 is TGTGCCAGCAGTCCTAGAGGCAATCAGCCCCAGCATTTT.

V usage is TRBV10-3 and J usage is TRBJ1-1; possibly TRBD1 for D (6 bases). This CDR3 has 11 residues. V was trimmed by 2 bases and J by 8 bases, leaving 6 bases between them. Per germline, CDR1 ENHRY and CDR2 SYGVKD. In nucleotides, the CDR3 is TGTGCCATCAGTGAGAGGGGGGAAGCTTTCTTT. Its protein product is CAISERGEAFF.

The chain couples TRBV7-3 to TRBJ2-1, with a tentative D call TRBD2 (6 bases). With 2 bases removed from V and 2 bases from J, the gap between germline ends came to 13 bases. The CDR3 spans 16 residues. Germline V gene data show CDR1 as SGHTA and CDR2 as FQGTGA. Here the CDR3 DNA reads TGTGCCAGCAGCTTAGTTGGGGGGACGGCCTACAATGAGCAGTTCTTC. Protein sequence: CASSLVGGTAYNEQFF.

In its sample, this clone was seen once. The chain joins TRBV19 to TRBJ2-7; 14 positions match TRBD2. The J segment lost 6 bases and the V segment lost 7 bases, leaving 8 bases of the junction unmatched. The CDR3 has 15 amino acids. The germline V gene has CDR1 LNHDA and CDR2 SQIVND (reference sequence). CDR3 in DNA: TGTGCCAGTACCACATCGGGACTAGCGGGAGCCGAGCAGTACTTC. As protein: CASTTSGLAGAEQYF. The entire variable domain, with the rest obtained from reference TRBV19 and TRBJ2-7, is as follows: DGGITQSPKYLFRKEGQNVTLSCEQNLNHDAMYWYRQDPGQGLRLIYYSQIVNDFQKGDIAEGYSVSREKKESFPLTVTSAQKNPTAFYLCASTTSGLAGAEQYFGPGTRLTVT.

The chain carries TRBV18 and TRBJ2-7; 10 bases agree with TRBD1. V lost 4 bases and J lost 7; bases outside the gene matches: 7. CDR3 length: 14 residues. Germline assignment: CDR1 KGHSH and CDR2 LQKENI. CDR3 bases: TGTGCCAGCTCACTGGACAGGGGGTACGAGGAGCAGTACTTC. Residues: CASSLDRGYEEQYF.

The chain uses TRBV5-3 and TRBJ1-2, with TRBD1 as a possible D gene (6 bases). TRBV5-3 is an open reading frame, and its role is uncertain. V was clipped by 2 bases and J by 7 bases, with 27 bases between them. There are 18 residues in the CDR3. Here the CDR3 DNA reads TGTGCCAGAAGCTTTTCTCTGGGGGCAGTCCCTAGGGCGCGTGGCTACACCTTC. Encoded protein: CARSFSLGAVPRARGYTF.

V is TRBV19 and J is TRBJ1-5; D is perhaps TRBD1 (5 bases). This CDR3 comprises 12 residues. V lost 5 bases and J 6 bases, leaving 8 bases between the germline ends. Per the germline V gene, CDR1 is LNHDA and CDR2 is SQIVND (reference sequence). CDR3 residues: CASSAGGQPQHF. The CDR3 DNA follows: TGTGCCAGTAGTGCCGGGGGTCAGCCCCAGCATTTT.